A single sample is the source of the 17 T cell receptor beta chains below, sequenced in a study of technical replicates of blood from a handful of donors. TCRdb's table, derived via immunoSEQ multiplex PCR, lists solely in-frame clones and lacks some. The sample shows 65,000 to 80,000 clones, just under 95% of them seen only once. What was sequenced was T cells isolated from PBMCs. All receptors derive from a human donor in good health.

The chain employs TRBV7-6 and TRBJ2-1; D perhaps matches TRBD2 (5 bases). This CDR3 is built from 15 residues. Germline loops: CDR1 SGHVS, CDR2 FNYEAQ. The V end lost 1 base, the J end lost 5 bases, and 12 bases lay between the germline ends. CDR3 loop: CASSLGRTRNNEQFF. The CDR3 bases are TGTGCCAGCAGCTTAGGACGAACTAGAAACAATGAGCAGTTCTTC.

The chain employs TRBV2 and TRBJ1-1; D remains unclear. The V end was cut by 2 bases, the J end by 4 bases, with 11 bases between. The CDR3 consists of 14 residues. Per the germline V gene, CDR1 is SNHLY and CDR2 is FYNNEI. Here the CDR3 DNA reads TGTGCCAGCAGTGAATCTCGTCCAGGCACTGAAGCTTTCTTT. This gives the protein CASSESRPGTEAFF. Together with reference TRBV2 and TRBJ1-1, the CDR3 gives the full variable domain: EPEVTQTPSHQVTQMGQEVILRCVPISNHLYFYWYRQILGQKVEFLVSFYNNEISEKSEIFDDQFSVERPDGSNFTLKIRSTKLEDSAMYFCASSESRPGTEAFFGQGTRLTVV.

This chain links TRBV4-3 with TRBJ1-5; D not resolved. The germline CDR1 and CDR2 sequences are LGHNA and YSLEER. The CDR3 totals 14 residues. Trimming took off 4 bases at V and 2 bases at J, with 9 bases between the two ends. CDR3 DNA sequence: TGCGCCAGCAGCCCCGTCGGGGGCAATCAGCCCCAGCATTTT. Amino acids: CASSPVGGNQPQHF.

The chain carries TRBV2 and TRBJ2-4, with D uncertain. The CDR3 runs 16 residues. Trimming stripped 2 bases from V and 4 bases from J, with 15 bases between. Germline CDR1 SNHLY, CDR2 FYNNEI. The CDR3 here is CASSERQAPPKNIQYF. CDR3 nucleotides: TGTGCCAGCAGTGAACGGCAGGCCCCGCCAAAAAACATTCAGTACTTC.

This clone has only one observation. The sample holds other DNA sequences that translate to the same CDR3. The chain carries TRBV9 and TRBJ1-1; TRBD1 is a possible D gene (6 bases). There are 14 residues in the CDR3. The germline V gene encodes CDR1 SGDLS and CDR2 YYNGEE. Trimming removed 0 bases at V and 1 base at J, with 7 bases between. The CDR3 nucleotides read TGTGCCAGCAGCGTAGTACAGGGGAACACTGAAGCTTTCTTT. This translates into CASSVVQGNTEAFF.

The chain has TRBV4-2 and TRBJ2-1; 11 bases align to TRBD2. This CDR3 comprises 15 residues. The V segment lost 6 bases and the J segment 3 bases; nucleotides outside the gene matches: 4. The germline V gene has CDR1 LGHNA and CDR2 YNFKEQ. CDR3 in DNA: TGTGCCAGCAGTTTGACTAGCGGGGTCTACAATGAGCAGTTCTTC. Encoded protein: CASSLTSGVYNEQFF.

V and J are TRBV28 and TRBJ1-5; D unresolved. The V end was cut by 3 bases, the J end by 2 bases, with 5 bases between. This CDR3 spans 13 amino acids. CDR1 and CDR2 (germline): MDHEN, SYDVKM. The CDR3 region is CASSLGRNQPQHF. Here the CDR3 DNA reads TGTGCCAGCAGTTTGGGCCGCAATCAGCCCCAGCATTTT.

V and J are TRBV4-2 and TRBJ1-2; the D gene is possibly TRBD1 (6 bases). The CDR3 has 16 amino acids. The germline CDR1 and CDR2 sequences are LGHNA and YNFKEQ. The V and J ends lost 4 bases and 5 bases respectively, with 20 bases between them. CDR3 bases: TGTGCCAGCAGCCTCCCGAGGGGGGGCGAGGGATATGGCTACACCTTC. Protein: CASSLPRGGEGYGYTF.

Here the CDR3 DNA reads TGCGCCAGCAGCCAAGATTACAGGGGAAACACAAACACCATATATTTT. This translates into CASSQDYRGNTNTIYF. This chain joins TRBV4-1 and TRBJ1-3, with TRBD1 matching over 7 bases. Per germline, CDR1 MGHRA and CDR2 YSYEKL. This CDR3 has 16 residues. Losses at the gene ends were 0 bases for V and 6 bases for J; bases not matched to a gene: 8.

The rearrangement links TRBV28 to TRBJ2-6; TRBD2 is a possible D gene (5 bases). This CDR3 spans 15 amino acids. Germline V gives CDR1 MDHEN, CDR2 SYDVKM. Trimming left V 4 bases short and J 0 bases short, with 7 bases between. CDR3 bases: TGTGCCAGCAGTTGGACTTTCTCTGGGGCCAACGTCCTGACTTTC. Protein product: CASSWTFSGANVLTF.

Written as DNA, the CDR3 is TGTGCCAGTAGCCCAGGGGTATTGGACGAGCAGTACTTC. Translation gives CASSPGVLDEQYF. The chain combines TRBV19 with TRBJ2-7, with D perhaps TRBD1 (6 bases). CDR1 is LNHDA, CDR2 SQIVND, per germline (reference sequence). V was cut by 6 bases and J by 5 bases, with 14 bases left in between. This CDR3 spans 13 amino acids.

The chain links TRBV7-3 to TRBJ2-5; tentatively, D is TRBD1 (6 bases). There are 16 residues in the CDR3. Per germline, CDR1 SGHTA and CDR2 FQGTGA. V was clipped by 3 bases and J by 2 bases, with 16 bases between them. The CDR3 coding sequence is TGTGCCAGCAGCTTGACAGGACCCACAATTCAAGAGACCCAGTACTTC. This gives the protein CASSLTGPTIQETQYF. The full variable domain, its missing parts supplied by reference TRBV7-3 and TRBJ2-5, is GAGVSQTPSNKVTEKGKYVELRCDPISGHTALYWYRQSLGQGPEFLIYFQGTGAADDSGLPNDRFFAVRPEGSVSTLKIQRTERGDSAVYLCASSLTGPTIQETQYFGPGTRLLVL.

This chain connects TRBV9 to TRBJ2-3; 9 positions match TRBD2. V was pared by 0 bases and J by 4 bases, with 9 bases of the junction left unmatched. The CDR3 loop spans 17 amino acids. Per the germline V gene, CDR1 is SGDLS and CDR2 is YYNGEE. The CDR3 reads CASSVESLAGVADTQYF. CDR3 DNA sequence: TGTGCCAGCAGCGTAGAGAGTTTAGCGGGAGTCGCAGATACGCAGTATTTT.

The gene calls are TRBV25-1 and TRBJ2-2; a weak D match, TRBD1 (6 bases). From germline, CDR1 is MGHDK and CDR2 SYGVNS. This CDR3 is built from 17 residues. Deletions cut 4 bases from V and 4 bases from J, with 19 bases between. The CDR3 protein is CASSVDGRGAATGELFF. In DNA form, the CDR3 reads TGTGCCAGCAGTGTAGATGGCAGGGGTGCGGCCACCGGGGAGCTGTTTTTT.

The CDR3 region has the DNA TGTGCCACCAGCAGAGATATCCCCGCTAGCGGAGACTACACAGATACGCAGTATTTT. It translates to CATSRDIPASGDYTDTQYF. The chain carries TRBV15 and TRBJ2-3; the match to TRBD2 covers 7 bases. V lost 0 bases to trimming and J lost 2 bases; unmatched junction nucleotides: 14. The CDR3 sequence is 19 residues long. CDR1 is LNHNV and CDR2 is YYDKDF in the germline V gene (reference sequence).

This chain links TRBV7-9 with TRBJ2-1; tentatively, D is TRBD2 (6 bases). Germline lookup yields CDR1 SEHNR and CDR2 FQNEAQ (reference sequence). The CDR3 is 15 amino acids. V lost 3 bases and J lost 10, with 19 bases in between. The CDR3 sequence: CASSFGLIPDEEQFF. As DNA, the CDR3 is TGTGCCAGCAGCTTCGGACTAATACCTGACGAAGAGCAGTTCTTC.

Only a few counts were recorded for this clone. V is TRBV5-4 and J is TRBJ2-1, with TRBD2 matching over 9 bases. CDR3 length: 13 amino acids. The V gene's germline CDR1 is SGHNT and CDR2 YYREEE (reference sequence). V dropped 7 bases and J dropped 8; count of bases not matched to a gene: 7. CDR3 residues: CASFSGSGDEQFF. For the CDR3, the DNA is TGTGCCAGCTTTAGCGGGAGTGGCGATGAGCAGTTCTTC.